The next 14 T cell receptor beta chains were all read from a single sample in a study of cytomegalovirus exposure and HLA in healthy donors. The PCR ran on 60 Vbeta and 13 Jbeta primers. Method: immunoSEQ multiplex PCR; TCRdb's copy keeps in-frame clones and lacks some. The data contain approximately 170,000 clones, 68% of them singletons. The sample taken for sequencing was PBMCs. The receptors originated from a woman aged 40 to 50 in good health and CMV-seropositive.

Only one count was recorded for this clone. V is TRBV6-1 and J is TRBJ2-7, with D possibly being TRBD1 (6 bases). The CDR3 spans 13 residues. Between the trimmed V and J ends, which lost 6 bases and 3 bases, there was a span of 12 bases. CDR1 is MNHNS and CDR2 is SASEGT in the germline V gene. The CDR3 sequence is CASRVGQIYEQYF. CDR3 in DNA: TGTGCCAGCAGGGTTGGACAGATCTACGAGCAGTACTTC.

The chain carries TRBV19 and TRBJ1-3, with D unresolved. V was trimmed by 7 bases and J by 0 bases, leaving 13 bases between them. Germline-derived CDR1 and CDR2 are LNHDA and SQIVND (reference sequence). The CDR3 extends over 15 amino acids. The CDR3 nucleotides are TGTGCCAGTACCCAGCGGGCCAGCTCTGGAAACACCATATATTTT. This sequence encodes CASTQRASSGNTIYF. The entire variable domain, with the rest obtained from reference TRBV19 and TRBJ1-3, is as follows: DGGITQSPKYLFRKEGQNVTLSCEQNLNHDAMYWYRQDPGQGLRLIYYSQIVNDFQKGDIAEGYSVSREKKESFPLTVTSAQKNPTAFYLCASTQRASSGNTIYFGEGSWLTVV.

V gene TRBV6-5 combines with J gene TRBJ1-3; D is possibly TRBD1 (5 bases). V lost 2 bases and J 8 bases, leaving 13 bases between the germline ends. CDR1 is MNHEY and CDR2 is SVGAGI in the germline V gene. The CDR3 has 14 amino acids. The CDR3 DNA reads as TGTGCCAGCAGTTACGCGGGACCGGGGGACACCATATATTTT. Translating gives CASSYAGPGDTIYF.

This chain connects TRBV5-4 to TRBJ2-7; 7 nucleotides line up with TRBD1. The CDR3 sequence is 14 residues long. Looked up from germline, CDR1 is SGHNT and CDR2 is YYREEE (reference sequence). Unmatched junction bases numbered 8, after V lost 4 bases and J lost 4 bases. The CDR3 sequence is CASSGPAGGYEQYF. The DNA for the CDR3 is TGTGCCAGCAGCGGGCCTGCAGGGGGATACGAGCAGTACTTC.

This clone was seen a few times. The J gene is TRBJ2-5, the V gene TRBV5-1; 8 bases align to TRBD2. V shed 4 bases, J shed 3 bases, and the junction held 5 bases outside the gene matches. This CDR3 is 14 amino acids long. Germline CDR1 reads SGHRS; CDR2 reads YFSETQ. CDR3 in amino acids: CASSPGGSEETQYF. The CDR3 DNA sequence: TGCGCCAGCAGCCCGGGGGGGTCAGAAGAGACCCAGTACTTC.

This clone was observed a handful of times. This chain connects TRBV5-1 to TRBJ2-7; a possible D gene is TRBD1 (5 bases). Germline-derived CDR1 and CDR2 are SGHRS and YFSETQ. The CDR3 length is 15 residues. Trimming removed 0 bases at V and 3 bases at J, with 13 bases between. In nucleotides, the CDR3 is TGCGCCAGCAGCTTGGCTATGGGGCCCGACTACGAGCAGTACTTC. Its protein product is CASSLAMGPDYEQYF.

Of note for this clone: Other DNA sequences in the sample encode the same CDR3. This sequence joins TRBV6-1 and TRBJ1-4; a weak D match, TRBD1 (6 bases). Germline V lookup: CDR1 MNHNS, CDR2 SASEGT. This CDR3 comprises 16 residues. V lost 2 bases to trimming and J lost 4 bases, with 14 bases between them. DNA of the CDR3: TGTGCCAGCAGTGAAAACCACGGGGGGCGTAATGAAAAACTGTTTTTT. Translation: CASSENHGGRNEKLFF.

CDR3 protein: CASSSDGGYEQYF. In DNA form, the CDR3 reads TGTGCCAGCAGCTCGGACGGGGGCTACGAGCAGTACTTC. The V gene is TRBV11-1, the J gene TRBJ2-7; D is possibly TRBD2 (6 bases). The germline V gene encodes CDR1 SGHAT and CDR2 FQDESV (reference sequence). CDR3 size: 13 residues. Trimming pared 4 bases from V and 3 bases from J, leaving 10 bases between.

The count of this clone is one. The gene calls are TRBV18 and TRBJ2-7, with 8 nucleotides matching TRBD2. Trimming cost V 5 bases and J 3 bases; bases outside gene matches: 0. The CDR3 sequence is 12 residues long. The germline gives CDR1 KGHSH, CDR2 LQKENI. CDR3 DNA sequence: TGTGCCAGCTCAACTAGCGGCTACGAGCAGTACTTC. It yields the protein CASSTSGYEQYF.

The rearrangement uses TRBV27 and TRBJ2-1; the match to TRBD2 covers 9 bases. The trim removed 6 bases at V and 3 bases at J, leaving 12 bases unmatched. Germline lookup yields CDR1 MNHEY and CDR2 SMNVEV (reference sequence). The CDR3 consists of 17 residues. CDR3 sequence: CASRPQGLAGNYNEQFF. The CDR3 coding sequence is TGTGCCAGCAGACCCCAGGGGCTAGCGGGAAACTACAATGAGCAGTTCTTC.

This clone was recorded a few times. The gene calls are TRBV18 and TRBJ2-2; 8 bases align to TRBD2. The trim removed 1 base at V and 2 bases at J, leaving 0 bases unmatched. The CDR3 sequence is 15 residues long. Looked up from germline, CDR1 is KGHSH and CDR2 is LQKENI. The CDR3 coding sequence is TGTGCCAGCTCACCACTAGCGGGAAACACCGGGGAGCTGTTTTTT. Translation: CASSPLAGNTGELFF.

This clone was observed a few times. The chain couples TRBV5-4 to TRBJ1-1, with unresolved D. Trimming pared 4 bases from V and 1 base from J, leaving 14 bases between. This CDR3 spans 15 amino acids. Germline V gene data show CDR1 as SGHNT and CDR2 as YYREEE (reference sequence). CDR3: CASSIPGARNTEAFF. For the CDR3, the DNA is TGTGCCAGCAGCATTCCGGGAGCGAGGAACACTGAAGCTTTCTTT.

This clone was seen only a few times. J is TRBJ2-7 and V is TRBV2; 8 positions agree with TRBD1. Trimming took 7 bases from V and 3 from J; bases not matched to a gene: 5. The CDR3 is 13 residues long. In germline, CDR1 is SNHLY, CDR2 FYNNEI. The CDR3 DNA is TGTGCCAGCATGGTCACAGGGGGCTACGAGCAGTACTTC. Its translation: CASMVTGGYEQYF. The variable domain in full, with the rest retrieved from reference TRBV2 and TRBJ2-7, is EPEVTQTPSHQVTQMGQEVILRCVPISNHLYFYWYRQILGQKVEFLVSFYNNEISEKSEIFDDQFSVERPDGSNFTLKIRSTKLEDSAMYFCASMVTGGYEQYFGPGTRLTVT.

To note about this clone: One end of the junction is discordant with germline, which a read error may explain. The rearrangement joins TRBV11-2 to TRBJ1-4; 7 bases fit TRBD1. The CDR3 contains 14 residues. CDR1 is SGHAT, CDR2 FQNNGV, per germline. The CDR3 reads CASSVDREGEKLFF. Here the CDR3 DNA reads TGTGCCAGCAGCGTAGACAGGGAAGGGGAAAAACTGTTTTTT.